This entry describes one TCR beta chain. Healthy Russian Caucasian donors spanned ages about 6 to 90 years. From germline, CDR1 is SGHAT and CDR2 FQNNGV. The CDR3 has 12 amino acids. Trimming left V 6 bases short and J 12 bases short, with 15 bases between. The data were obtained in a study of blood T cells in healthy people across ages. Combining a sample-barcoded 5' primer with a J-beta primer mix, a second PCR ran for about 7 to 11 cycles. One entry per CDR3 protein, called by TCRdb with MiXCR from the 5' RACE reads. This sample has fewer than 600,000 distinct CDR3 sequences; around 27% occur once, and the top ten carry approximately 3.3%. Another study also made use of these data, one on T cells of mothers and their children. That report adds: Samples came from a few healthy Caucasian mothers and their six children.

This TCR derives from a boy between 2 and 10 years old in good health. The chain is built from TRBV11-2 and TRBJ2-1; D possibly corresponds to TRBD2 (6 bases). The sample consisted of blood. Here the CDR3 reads CASSETGVVQFF. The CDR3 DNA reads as TGTGCCAGCAGTGAGACGGGAGTAGTGCAGTTCTTC.